This T cell receptor beta chain was retrieved from a study of cytomegalovirus exposure and HLA in healthy donors. Germline V CDR1 and CDR2: LNHDA, SQIVND (reference sequence). The V gene end was trimmed by 5 bases and the J gene end by 5 bases; junction bases not matched to a gene: 7. The CDR3 contains 14 residues. Primers: 60 Vbeta forward and 13 Jbeta reverse. The method was immunoSEQ multiplex PCR; TCRdb's version includes in-frame clones alone and lacks a portion of them. In the table there are approximately 77,000 clones, about three quarters of which are singletons. This chain joins TRBV19 and TRBJ1-1; 8 nucleotides match TRBD1. Sequences were obtained from PBMCs. The source of this sequence is a man between 40 and 49 years old in good health and CMV-seronegative. The CDR3 sequence: CASSLRQGWTEAFF. CDR3 DNA sequence: TGTGCCAGTAGTCTCCGACAGGGGTGGACTGAAGCTTTCTTT.